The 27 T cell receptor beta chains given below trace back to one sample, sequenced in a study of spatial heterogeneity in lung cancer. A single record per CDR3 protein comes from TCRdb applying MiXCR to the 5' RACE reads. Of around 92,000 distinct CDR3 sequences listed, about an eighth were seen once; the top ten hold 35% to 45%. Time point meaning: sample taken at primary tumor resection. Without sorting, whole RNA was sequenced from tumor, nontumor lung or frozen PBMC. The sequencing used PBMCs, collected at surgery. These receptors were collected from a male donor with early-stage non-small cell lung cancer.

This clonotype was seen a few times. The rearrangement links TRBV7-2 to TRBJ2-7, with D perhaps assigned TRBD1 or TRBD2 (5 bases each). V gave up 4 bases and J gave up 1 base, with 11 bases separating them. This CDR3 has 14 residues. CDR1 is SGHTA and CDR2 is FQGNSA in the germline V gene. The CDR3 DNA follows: TGTGCCAGCAGCTCAGGGACGAATTCCTACGAGCAGTACTTC. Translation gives CASSSGTNSYEQYF. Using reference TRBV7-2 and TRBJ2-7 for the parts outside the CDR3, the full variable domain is GAGVSQSPSNKVTEKGKDVELRCDPISGHTALYWYRQSLGQGLEFLIYFQGNSAPDKSGLPSDRFSAERTGGSVSTLTIQRTQQEDSAVYLCASSSGTNSYEQYFGPGTRLTVT.

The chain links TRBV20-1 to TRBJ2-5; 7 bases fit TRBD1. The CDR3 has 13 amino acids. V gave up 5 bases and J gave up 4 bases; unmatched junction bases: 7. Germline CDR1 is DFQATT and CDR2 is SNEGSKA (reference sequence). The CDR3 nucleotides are TGCAGTGCTTACGGGACAGCCTTAGAGACCCAGTACTTC. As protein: CSAYGTALETQYF.

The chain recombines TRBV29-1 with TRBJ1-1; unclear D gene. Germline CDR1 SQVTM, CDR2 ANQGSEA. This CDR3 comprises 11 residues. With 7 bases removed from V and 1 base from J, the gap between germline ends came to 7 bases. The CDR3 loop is CSGEQNTEAFF. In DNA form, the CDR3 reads TGCAGCGGGGAACAGAACACTGAAGCTTTCTTT.

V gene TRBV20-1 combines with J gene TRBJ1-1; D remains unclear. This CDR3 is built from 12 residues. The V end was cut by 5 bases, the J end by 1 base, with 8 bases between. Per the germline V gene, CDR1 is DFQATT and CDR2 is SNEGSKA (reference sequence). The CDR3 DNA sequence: TGCAGTGCTCTAAAAACGAACACTGAAGCTTTCTTT. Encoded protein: CSALKTNTEAFF.

In nucleotides, the CDR3 is TGTGCCAGCAGTTCAATCGCCGCCCCGGAGACCCAGTACTTC. As protein: CASSSIAAPETQYF. The chain employs TRBV27 and TRBJ2-5; unclear D gene. CDR3 size: 14 residues. Germline-derived CDR1 and CDR2 are MNHEY and SMNVEV (reference sequence). V lost 4 bases, J lost 5 bases, and 14 bases lay in between.

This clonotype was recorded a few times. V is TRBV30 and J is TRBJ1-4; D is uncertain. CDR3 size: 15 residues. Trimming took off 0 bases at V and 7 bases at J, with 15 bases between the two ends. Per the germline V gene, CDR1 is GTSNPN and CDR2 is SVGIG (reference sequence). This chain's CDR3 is CAWSVLPSFGEKLFF. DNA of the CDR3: TGTGCCTGGAGTGTATTACCCTCCTTTGGTGAAAAACTGTTTTTT.

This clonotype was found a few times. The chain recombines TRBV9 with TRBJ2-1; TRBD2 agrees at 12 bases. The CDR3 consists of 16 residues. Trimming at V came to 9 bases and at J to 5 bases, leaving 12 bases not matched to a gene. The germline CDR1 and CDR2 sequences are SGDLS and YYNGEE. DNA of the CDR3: TGTGCCAACCCCCCCCCGACTAGCGGGGGCCACAATGAGCAGTTCTTC. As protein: CANPPPTSGGHNEQFF.

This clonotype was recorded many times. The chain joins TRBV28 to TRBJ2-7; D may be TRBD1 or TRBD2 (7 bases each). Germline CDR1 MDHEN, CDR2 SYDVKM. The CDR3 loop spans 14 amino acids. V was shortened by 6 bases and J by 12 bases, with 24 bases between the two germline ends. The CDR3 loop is CASRGGTVGDRLYF. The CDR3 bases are TGTGCCAGCAGGGGGGGGACAGTTGGCGATCGATTGTACTTC.

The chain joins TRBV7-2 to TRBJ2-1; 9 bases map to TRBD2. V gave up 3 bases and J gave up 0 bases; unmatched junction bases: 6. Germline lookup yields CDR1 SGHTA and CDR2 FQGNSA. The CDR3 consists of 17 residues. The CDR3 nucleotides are TGTGCCAGCAGCTTGGCGAGTAGCGGGAGCTCCTACAATGAGCAGTTCTTC. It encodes CASSLASSGSSYNEQFF.

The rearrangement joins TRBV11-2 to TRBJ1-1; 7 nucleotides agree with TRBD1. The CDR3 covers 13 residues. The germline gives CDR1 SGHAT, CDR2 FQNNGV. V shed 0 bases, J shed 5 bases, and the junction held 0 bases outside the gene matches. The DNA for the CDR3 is TGTGCCAGCAGCTTAGAGGGACAGACTGAAGCTTTCTTT. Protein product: CASSLEGQTEAFF.

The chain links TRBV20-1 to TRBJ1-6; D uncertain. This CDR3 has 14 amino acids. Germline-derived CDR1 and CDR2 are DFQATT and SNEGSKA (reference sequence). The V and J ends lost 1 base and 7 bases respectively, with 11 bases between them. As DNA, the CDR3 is TGCAGTGCTAGAGTGGAGGGCTTCAATTCACCCCTCCACTTT. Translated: CSARVEGFNSPLHF.

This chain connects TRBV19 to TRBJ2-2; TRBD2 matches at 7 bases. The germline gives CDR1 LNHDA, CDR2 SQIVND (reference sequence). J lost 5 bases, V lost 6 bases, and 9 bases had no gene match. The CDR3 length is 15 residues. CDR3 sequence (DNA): TGTGCCAGTAGCTTCCGGGACTACCAAACCGGGGAGCTGTTTTTT. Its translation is CASSFRDYQTGELFF. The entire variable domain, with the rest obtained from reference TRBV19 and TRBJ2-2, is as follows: DGGITQSPKYLFRKEGQNVTLSCEQNLNHDAMYWYRQDPGQGLRLIYYSQIVNDFQKGDIAEGYSVSREKKESFPLTVTSAQKNPTAFYLCASSFRDYQTGELFFGEGSRLTVL.

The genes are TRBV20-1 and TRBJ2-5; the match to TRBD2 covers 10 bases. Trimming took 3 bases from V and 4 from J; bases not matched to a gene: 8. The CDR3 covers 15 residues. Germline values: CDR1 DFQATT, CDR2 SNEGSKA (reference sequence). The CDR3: CSASLLSGRLETQYF. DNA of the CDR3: TGCAGTGCTAGTTTACTTAGCGGGAGGTTAGAGACCCAGTACTTC.

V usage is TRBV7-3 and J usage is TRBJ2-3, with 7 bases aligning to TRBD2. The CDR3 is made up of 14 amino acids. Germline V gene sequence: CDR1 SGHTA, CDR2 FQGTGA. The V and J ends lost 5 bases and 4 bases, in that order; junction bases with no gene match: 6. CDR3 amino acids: CASSPWTSSDTQYF. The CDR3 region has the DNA TGTGCCAGCAGCCCATGGACTAGTTCAGATACGCAGTATTTT.

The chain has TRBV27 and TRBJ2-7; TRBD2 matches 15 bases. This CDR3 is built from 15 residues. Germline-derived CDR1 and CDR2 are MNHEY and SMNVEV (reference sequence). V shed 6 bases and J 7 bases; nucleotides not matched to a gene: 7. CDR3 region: CASRPGTSGRREQYF. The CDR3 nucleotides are TGTGCCAGCAGGCCCGGGACTAGCGGGAGGAGGGAGCAGTACTTC.

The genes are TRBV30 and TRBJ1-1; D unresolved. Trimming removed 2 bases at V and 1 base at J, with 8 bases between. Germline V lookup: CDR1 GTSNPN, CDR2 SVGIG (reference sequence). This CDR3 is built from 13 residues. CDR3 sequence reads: CAWSNLWNTEAFF. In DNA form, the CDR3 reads TGTGCCTGGAGTAATCTCTGGAACACTGAAGCTTTCTTT. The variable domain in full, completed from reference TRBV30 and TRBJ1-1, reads SQTIHQWPATLVQPVGSPLSLECTVEGTSNPNLYWYRQAAGRGLQLLFYSVGIGQISSEVPQNLSASRPQDRQFILSSKKLLLSDSGFYLCAWSNLWNTEAFFGQGTRLTVV.

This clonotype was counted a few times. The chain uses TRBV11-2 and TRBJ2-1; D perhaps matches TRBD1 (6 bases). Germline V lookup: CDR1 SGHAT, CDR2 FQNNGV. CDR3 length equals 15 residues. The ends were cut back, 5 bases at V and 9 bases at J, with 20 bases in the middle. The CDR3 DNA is TGTGCCAGCAGCCCCAACAGGGTCGATGAAGGTGAGCAGTTCTTC. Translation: CASSPNRVDEGEQFF.

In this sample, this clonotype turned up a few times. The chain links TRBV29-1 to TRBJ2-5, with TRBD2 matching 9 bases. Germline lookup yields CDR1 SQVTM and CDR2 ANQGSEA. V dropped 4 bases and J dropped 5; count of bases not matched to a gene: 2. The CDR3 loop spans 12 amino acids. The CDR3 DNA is TGCAGCGTTGTAGCGGGGGTCGAGACCCAGTACTTC. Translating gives CSVVAGVETQYF.

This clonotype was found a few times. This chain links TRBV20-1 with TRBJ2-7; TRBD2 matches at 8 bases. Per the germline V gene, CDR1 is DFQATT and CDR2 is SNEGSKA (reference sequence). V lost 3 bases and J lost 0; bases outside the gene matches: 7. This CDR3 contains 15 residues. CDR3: CSARVTGTSSYEQYF. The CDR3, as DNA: TGCAGTGCTAGGGTAACCGGGACTAGCTCCTACGAGCAGTACTTC.

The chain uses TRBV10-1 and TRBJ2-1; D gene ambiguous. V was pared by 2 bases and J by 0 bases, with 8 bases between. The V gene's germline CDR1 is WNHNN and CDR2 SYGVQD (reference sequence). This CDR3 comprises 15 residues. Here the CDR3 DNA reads TGCGCCAGCAGTGAGGGCTCGAGCTCCTACAATGAGCAGTTCTTC. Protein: CASSEGSSSYNEQFF.

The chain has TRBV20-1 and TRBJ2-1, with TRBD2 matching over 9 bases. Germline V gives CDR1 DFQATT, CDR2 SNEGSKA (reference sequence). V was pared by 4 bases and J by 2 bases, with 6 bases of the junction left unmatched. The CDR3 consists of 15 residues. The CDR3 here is CSATPSSGAYNEQFF. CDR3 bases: TGCAGTGCTACCCCCTCTAGCGGGGCCTACAATGAGCAGTTCTTC.

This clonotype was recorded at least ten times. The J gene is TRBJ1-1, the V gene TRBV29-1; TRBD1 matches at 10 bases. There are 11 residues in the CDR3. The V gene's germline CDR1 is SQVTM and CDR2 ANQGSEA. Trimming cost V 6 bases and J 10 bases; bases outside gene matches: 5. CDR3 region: CSVAGQGGAFF. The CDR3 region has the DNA TGCAGCGTGGCCGGACAGGGGGGAGCTTTCTTT.

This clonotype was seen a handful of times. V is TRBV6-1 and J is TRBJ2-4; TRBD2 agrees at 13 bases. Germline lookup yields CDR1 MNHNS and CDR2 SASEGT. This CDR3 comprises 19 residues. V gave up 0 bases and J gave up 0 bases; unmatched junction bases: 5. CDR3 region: CASSEAGTSGILAKNIQYF. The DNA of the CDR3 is TGTGCCAGCAGTGAAGCGGGGACTAGCGGGATCCTAGCCAAAAACATTCAGTACTTC.

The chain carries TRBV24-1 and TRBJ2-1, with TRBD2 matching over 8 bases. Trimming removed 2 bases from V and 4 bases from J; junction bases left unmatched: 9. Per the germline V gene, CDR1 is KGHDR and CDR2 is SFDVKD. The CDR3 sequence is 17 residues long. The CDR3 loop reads CATSDSLLGGEYNEQFF. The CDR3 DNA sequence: TGTGCCACCAGTGATTCCCTCCTCGGGGGGGAATACAATGAGCAGTTCTTC.

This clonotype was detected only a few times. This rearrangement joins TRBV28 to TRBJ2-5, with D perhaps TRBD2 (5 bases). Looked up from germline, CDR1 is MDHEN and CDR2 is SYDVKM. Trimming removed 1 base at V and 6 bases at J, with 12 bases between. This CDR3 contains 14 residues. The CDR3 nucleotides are TGTGCCAGCAGTTTATCGGGGAGTAAGAAGACCCAGTACTTC. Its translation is CASSLSGSKKTQYF.

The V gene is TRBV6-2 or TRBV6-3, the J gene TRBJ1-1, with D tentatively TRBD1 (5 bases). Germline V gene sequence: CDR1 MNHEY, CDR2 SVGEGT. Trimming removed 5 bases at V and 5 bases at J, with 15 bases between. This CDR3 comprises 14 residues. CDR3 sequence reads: CASSNPGGGTEAFF. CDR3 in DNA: TGTGCCAGCAGTAATCCCGGCGGGGGAACTGAAGCTTTCTTT.

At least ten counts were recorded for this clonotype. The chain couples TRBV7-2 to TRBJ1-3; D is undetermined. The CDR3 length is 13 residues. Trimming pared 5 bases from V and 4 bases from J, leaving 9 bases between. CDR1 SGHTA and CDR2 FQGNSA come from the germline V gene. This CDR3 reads CASSTPWGNTIYF. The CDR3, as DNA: TGTGCCAGCAGCACCCCCTGGGGAAACACCATATATTTT.